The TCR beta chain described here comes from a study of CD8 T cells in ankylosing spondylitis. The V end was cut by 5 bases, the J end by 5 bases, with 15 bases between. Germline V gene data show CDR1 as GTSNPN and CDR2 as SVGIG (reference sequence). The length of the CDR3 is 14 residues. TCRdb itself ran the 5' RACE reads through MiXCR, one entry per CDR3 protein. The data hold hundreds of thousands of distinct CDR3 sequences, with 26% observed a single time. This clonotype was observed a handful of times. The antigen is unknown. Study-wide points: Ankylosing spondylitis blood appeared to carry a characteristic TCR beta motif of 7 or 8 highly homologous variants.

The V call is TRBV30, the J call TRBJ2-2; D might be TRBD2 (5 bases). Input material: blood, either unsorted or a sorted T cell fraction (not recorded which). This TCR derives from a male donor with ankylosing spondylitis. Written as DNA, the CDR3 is TGTGCCTGGCTCCAAGGACTCGCTACCGGGGAGCTGTTTTTT. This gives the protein CAWLQGLATGELFF.